The next 18 T cell receptor beta chains were all read from a single sample in a study of PD-1 blockade in classical Hodgkin lymphoma. The protocol was immunoSEQ multiplex PCR, while the TCRdb copy is restricted to in-frame clones and leaves out a portion. The sample holds roughly 50,000 clones, 90% seen once. Time point indicated: cycle 4 day 1 (C4D1), after five to seven weeks of nivolumab. Every patient was affected by relapse after autologous stem cell transplantation, while exposure to brentuximab vedotin was not uniform. This specimen consisted of peripheral blood mononuclear cells (PBMCs), obtained before the fourth cycle of nivolumab. The origin of the receptors is a human donor with classical Hodgkin lymphoma.

The V call is TRBV5-1, the J call TRBJ2-2; no clear D. Germline CDR1 and CDR2: SGHRS and YFSETQ. CDR3 length: 13 residues. Trimming shortened V by 4 bases and J by 5 bases, and 9 bases separated the two germline ends. CDR3 residues: CASSLIRTGELFF. The CDR3 DNA is TGCGCCAGCAGCCTTATACGGACCGGGGAGCTGTTTTTT.

The V call is TRBV29-1, the J call TRBJ2-1; perhaps TRBD2 as D (6 bases). From germline, CDR1 is SQVTM and CDR2 ANQGSEA. V lost 6 bases and J lost 0, with 15 bases in between. This CDR3 region has 15 residues. For the CDR3, the DNA is TGCAGCGTGGCCGGGACTGGCAGCTCCTACAATGAGCAGTTCTTC. Its translation: CSVAGTGSSYNEQFF.

V usage is TRBV5-6 and J usage is TRBJ2-4; 16 bases match TRBD2. This CDR3 contains 16 residues. V gave up 4 bases and J gave up 7 bases; unmatched junction bases: 5. Germline CDR1 SGHDT, CDR2 YYEEEE. CDR3 loop: CASSRGLAGGPNIQYF. The DNA for the CDR3 is TGTGCCAGCAGCCGGGGACTAGCGGGAGGGCCGAACATTCAGTACTTC. The whole variable domain, filled in from reference TRBV5-6 and TRBJ2-4, reads DAGVTQSPTHLIKTRGQQVTLRCSPKSGHDTVSWYQQALGQGPQFIFQYYEEEERQRGNFPDRFSGHQFPNYSSELNVNALLLGDSALYLCASSRGLAGGPNIQYFGAGTRLSVL.

The chain carries TRBV28 and TRBJ2-7; D is uncertain. The CDR3 covers 12 residues. V was shortened by 5 bases and J by 1 base, with 6 bases between the two germline ends. The germline V gene has CDR1 MDHEN and CDR2 SYDVKM. The CDR3, as DNA: TGTGCCAGCAGTCGCACATCCTACGAGCAGTACTTC. It encodes CASSRTSYEQYF.

The chain has TRBV5-1 and TRBJ1-5, with a possible D match to TRBD1 (5 bases). The CDR3 has 15 residues. Germline V CDR1 and CDR2: SGHRS, YFSETQ. V lost 4 bases and J lost 5, with 16 bases in between. CDR3 in amino acids: CASSPGTASYQPQHF. In nucleotides, the CDR3 is TGCGCCAGCAGCCCTGGGACGGCCAGTTATCAGCCCCAGCATTTT.

The chain carries TRBV12-5 and TRBJ2-2, with D hard to call. V was pared by 0 bases and J by 1 base, with 9 bases between. This CDR3 is built from 16 residues. Germline V gene data show CDR1 as LGHNT and CDR2 as FRNRAP. The CDR3 nucleotides read TGTGCTAGTGGTTTGGTACTGGGTGTGAACACCGGGGAGCTGTTTTTT. It yields the protein CASGLVLGVNTGELFF. The entire variable domain, with the rest obtained from reference TRBV12-5 and TRBJ2-2, is as follows: DARVTQTPRHKVTEMGQEVTMRCQPILGHNTVFWYRQTMMQGLELLAYFRNRAPLDDSGMPKDRFSAEMPDATLATLKIQPSEPRDSAVYFCASGLVLGVNTGELFFGEGSRLTVL.

The chain joins TRBV4-1 to TRBJ1-1; D is unclear. CDR3 length equals 13 residues. Germline lookup yields CDR1 MGHRA and CDR2 YSYEKL. V was pared by 3 bases and J by 1 base, with 6 bases between. The CDR3 nucleotides are TGCGCCAGCAGCCAGTCCTGGAACACTGAAGCTTTCTTT. Translation gives CASSQSWNTEAFF.

The rearrangement uses TRBV7-3 and TRBJ2-1; D is possibly TRBD2 (6 bases). The CDR3 length is 15 residues. Between the trimmed V and J ends, which lost 6 bases and 0 bases, there was a span of 12 bases. Per germline, CDR1 SGHTA and CDR2 FQGTGA. The CDR3 region has the DNA TGTGCCAGCAGTCTAGCGAGGAGCTCCTACAATGAGCAGTTCTTC. Translation gives CASSLARSSYNEQFF.

This chain uses TRBV4-1 with TRBJ2-5, with 8 bases aligning to TRBD1. The J call may be in error: the DNA end matches TRBJ2-7 better. This CDR3 has 15 residues. The germline V gene encodes CDR1 MGHRA and CDR2 YSYEKL. The CDR3 DNA reads as TGCGCCAGCAGCCCCGGACAGGGATATACCTACGAGCAGTACTTC. Translating gives CASSPGQGYTYEQYF.

This clone turned up a few times. V is TRBV5-6 and J is TRBJ2-7; D might be TRBD1 (6 bases). CDR1 is SGHDT and CDR2 is YYEEEE in the germline V gene. The CDR3 is made up of 13 amino acids. V shed 3 bases and J shed 3 bases, with 10 bases lying between them. The CDR3 protein is CASSYEGDYEQYF. The CDR3 DNA reads as TGTGCCAGCAGCTACGAGGGGGACTACGAGCAGTACTTC.

The chain joins TRBV4-2 to TRBJ2-3, with TRBD2 matching over 13 bases. The J segment lost 1 base and the V segment lost 0 bases, leaving 4 bases of the junction unmatched. The CDR3 totals 18 residues. Germline-derived CDR1 and CDR2 are LGHNA and YNFKEQ. Written as DNA, the CDR3 is TGTGCCAGCAGCCAAGAGCTGGGACTAGCGGGACGCACAGATACGCAGTATTTT. Translated: CASSQELGLAGRTDTQYF.

In nucleotides, the CDR3 is TGTGCCAGCAGCTTGGTTGGGCAAGAGACCCAGTACTTC. Translation gives CASSLVGQETQYF. The chain employs TRBV5-4 and TRBJ2-5; no reliable D call. CDR3 size: 13 residues. V gave up 0 bases and J gave up 2 bases, with 5 bases separating them. Germline assignment: CDR1 SGHNT and CDR2 YYREEE (reference sequence). Complete variable domain (other parts from reference TRBV5-4 and TRBJ2-5): ETGVTQSPTHLIKTRGQQVTLRCSSQSGHNTVSWYQQALGQGPQFIFQYYREEENGRGNFPPRFSGLQFPNYSSELNVNALELDDSALYLCASSLVGQETQYFGPGTRLLVL.

DNA for the CDR3: TGTGCCAGCAGTTTACAACACCCTGGGGCCAACGTCCTGACTTTC. It encodes CASSLQHPGANVLTF. The chain uses TRBV28 and TRBJ2-6; no clear D. The V gene lost 2 bases and the J gene lost 2 bases, with 7 bases spanning the gap. CDR1 and CDR2 (germline): MDHEN, SYDVKM. This CDR3 comprises 15 residues.

The V gene is TRBV28, the J gene TRBJ2-3; TRBD1 agrees at 10 bases. The V segment lost 4 bases and the J segment 3 bases; nucleotides outside the gene matches: 10. The CDR3 spans 17 residues. CDR1 MDHEN and CDR2 SYDVKM come from the germline V gene. CDR3 nucleotide sequence: TGTGCCAGCAGTTCTCCGGGACAGGGGAGAACTACAGATACGCAGTATTTT. Translating gives CASSSPGQGRTTDTQYF.

The chain employs TRBV7-8 and TRBJ2-1; no definite D call. V was trimmed by 4 bases and J by 6 bases, leaving 13 bases between them. The germline gives CDR1 SGHVS, CDR2 FQNEAQ. The CDR3 spans 14 residues. Here the CDR3 reads CASSSGRPFNEQFF. The CDR3 nucleotides are TGTGCCAGCAGCTCCGGGCGCCCCTTCAATGAGCAGTTCTTC. Full variable domain (rest looked up from reference TRBV7-8 and TRBJ2-1): GAGVSQSPRYKVAKRGQDVALRCDPISGHVSLFWYQQALGQGPEFLTYFQNEAQLDKSGLPSDRFFAERPEGSVSTLKIQRTQQEDSAVYLCASSSGRPFNEQFFGPGTRLTVL.

The CDR3 protein is CASSPTGGSQPQHF. For the CDR3, the DNA is TGTGCCAGCTCACCTACAGGGGGCTCACAGCCCCAGCATTTT. The chain links TRBV18 to TRBJ1-5; 9 nucleotides align to TRBD1. The CDR3 has 14 amino acids. The ends lost 3 bases at V and 7 bases at J; junction bases unmatched: 4. Germline V CDR1 and CDR2: KGHSH, LQKENI.

This chain joins TRBV27 and TRBJ1-5, with D possibly matching TRBD1 (6 bases). The length of the CDR3 is 16 residues. V shed 0 bases and J shed 9 bases, with 18 bases lying between them. Germline V CDR1 and CDR2: MNHEY, SMNVEV (reference sequence). In DNA form, the CDR3 reads TGTGCCAGCAGTTTATCGTCCGGGACACGGAACTGGCCCCAGCATTTT. Amino acids: CASSLSSGTRNWPQHF.

This chain joins TRBV2 and TRBJ2-7, with 7 nucleotides matching TRBD2. Per the germline V gene, CDR1 is SNHLY and CDR2 is FYNNEI. The CDR3 loop spans 16 amino acids. The V gene end was trimmed by 9 bases and the J gene end by 2 bases; junction bases not matched to a gene: 16. Written as DNA, the CDR3 is TGTGCCAGTCAAAGGCTTAATCCGGCGGGGGCCTACGAGCAGTACTTC. Protein sequence: CASQRLNPAGAYEQYF.